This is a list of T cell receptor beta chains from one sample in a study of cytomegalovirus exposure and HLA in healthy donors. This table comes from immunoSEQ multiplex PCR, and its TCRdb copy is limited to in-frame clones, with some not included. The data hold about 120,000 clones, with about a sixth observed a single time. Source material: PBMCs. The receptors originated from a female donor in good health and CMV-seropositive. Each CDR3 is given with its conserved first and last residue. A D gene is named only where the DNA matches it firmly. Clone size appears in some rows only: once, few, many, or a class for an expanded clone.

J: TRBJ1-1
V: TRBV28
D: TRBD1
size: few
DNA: TGTGCCAGCAGTTTAATCCCGGGGACAGCCGGGGGGGGCACTGAAGCTTTCTTT
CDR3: CASSLIPGTAGGGTEAFF

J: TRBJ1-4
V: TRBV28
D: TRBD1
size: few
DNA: TGTGCCAGCAACCCACCGGGACAGGGAGATGAAAAACTGTTTTTT
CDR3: CASNPPGQGDEKLFF

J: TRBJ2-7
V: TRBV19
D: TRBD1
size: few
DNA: TGTGCCAGTAGTATGGGACAGACCTACGAGCAGTACTTC
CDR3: CASSMGQTYEQYF

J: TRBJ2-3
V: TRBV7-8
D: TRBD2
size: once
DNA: TGTGCCAGCAGCTACACTAGCGGGGGGAGCACAGATACGCAGTATTTT
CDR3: CASSYTSGGSTDTQYF

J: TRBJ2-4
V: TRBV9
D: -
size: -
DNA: TGTGCCAGCAGCGTAGGGCTAGCCAAAAACATTCAGTACTTC
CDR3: CASSVGLAKNIQYF

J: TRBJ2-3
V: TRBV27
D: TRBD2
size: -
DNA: TGTGCCAGCAGTTTATCGAGACTAGCGGGGGGCATTGGCACAGATACGCAGTATTTT
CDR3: CASSLSRLAGGIGTDTQYF

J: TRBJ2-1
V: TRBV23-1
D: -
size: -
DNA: TGCGCCAGCAGCCGCCCGATTACAGGCGCCGAGGACAATGAGCAGTTCTTC
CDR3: CASSRPITGAEDNEQFF

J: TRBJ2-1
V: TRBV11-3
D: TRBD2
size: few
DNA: TGTGCCAGCAGCTTAGGCCCAGCGGGGGCTGAGCAGTTCTTC
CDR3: CASSLGPAGAEQFF

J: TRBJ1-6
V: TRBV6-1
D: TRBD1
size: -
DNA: TGTGCCAGCAGTGTCCGGGGACAGGGAGTTTATAATTCACCCCTCCACTTT
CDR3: CASSVRGQGVYNSPLHF

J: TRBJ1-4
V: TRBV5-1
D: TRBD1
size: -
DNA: TGCGCCAGCAGCTTGGCCCTTGTGAGACAGGGTAATGAAAAACTGTTTTTT
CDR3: CASSLALVRQGNEKLFF

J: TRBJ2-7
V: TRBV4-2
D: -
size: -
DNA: TGTGCCAGCAGCCAAGAGGCCCTCTCCTACGAGCAGTACTTC
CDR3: CASSQEALSYEQYF

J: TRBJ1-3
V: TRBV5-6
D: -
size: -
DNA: TGTGCCAGCAGCTTGGGACGGGGAACTGGAAACACCATATATTTT
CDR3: CASSLGRGTGNTIYF